The source of this T cell receptor beta chain is a study of T-cell memory formation after mild COVID-19 (dated by TCRdb to the early 2020s). About the study as a whole: TCR sequence clusters from the two donors were found to be largely donor specific. The cohort was made up of two young adult volunteers, one female and one male, who were previously healthy. In a couple of donors, T-cell clones that expanded and contracted after mild COVID-19 were followed by sequencing TCRalpha and TCRbeta repertoires longitudinally.

Sequencing was carried out with an Illumina NovaSeq 6000. TCRalpha and TCRbeta cDNA libraries were constructed by 5'RACE with constant-segment primers, with sample barcodes and unique molecular identifiers being introduced. Trizol reagent was used to extract RNA from every sample. Library amplification was performed in two PCR steps, and a second sample barcode and Illumina TruSeq adapters were introduced in the second step. Sequencing of the libraries was done on an Illumina NovaSeq, producing 2 x 150 bp paired-end reads. Turning to the authors' computational methods: Reads were demultiplexed and collapsed into UMI-guided consensus sequences with migec v1.2.7. With mixcr v2.1.11, UMI consensuses were aligned to TRA and TRB V and J templates and assembled into clonotypes. A clonotype was counted as expanded or contracted only if both edgeR and NoisET called the change significant, with noise models trained on biological replicates. edgeR calls used a false discovery rate-adjusted p below 0.01 and a log2 fold-change threshold of 1. PCA with hierarchical clustering of max-normalized trajectories of the 1000 most abundant clonotypes was used as exploratory dynamics analysis. The CD4 or CD8 phenotype of responding clones was assigned using the separately sequenced CD4+ and CD8+ repertoires. The public reads were run again by TCRdb, first through fastp at Q25 and then through MiXCR, and only productive beta chains were kept. Under each unique CDR3 protein, matching rows form one entry showing the most common genes and DNA. The V and J calls, along with clone size, are taken from TCRdb and not from the paper's own processing. For this sample the table gives a few hundred thousand distinct CDR3 sequences, of which more than 15% were detected only once. 20% to 25% of the sample is taken by the ten largest.

Study-level results and caveats: Some responding clones were detected in pre-infection memory, suggesting pre-existing cross-reactive memory T cells joined the SARS-CoV-2 response. From day 15 to 85, contracting clones showed balanced CD4/CD8 phenotypes, whereas a second wave of clones that expanded from day 15 to 37 leaned towards CD4+. Contracting CD4+ clones appeared mostly in the CM and EM memory subsets, whereas CD8+ clones were enriched in EMRA. The second-wave clones that peaked on day 37 were not confirmed to be SARS-CoV-2 specific. The study covered only a couple of mild cases, and larger cohorts including severe cases with pre-infection samples were considered necessary.

Trimming accounts for 10 bases at V and 8 bases at J, while the number of junction bases matched to no gene is 9. Looking up the germline V gene yields CDR1 MNHEY and CDR2 SVGAGI. The CDR3 holds 13 amino acids from the cysteine to the phenylalanine. The retained sequence is limited to the CDR3, 39 bases, with the frame set at the first base. Of note for this clonotype: Its antigen has not been determined. No clone much larger than this one lies a single base away; base qualities are absent.

Ficoll-Paque density gradient centrifugation was the method used to isolate PBMCs. The chain is assembled from TRBV6-5 and TRBJ1-4, with TRBD1 matching 8 junction bases. The TCR comes from a man aged 18 to 29 who had mild COVID-19 (a few samples of this study predate the infection). The sample titles of this study are shuffled in the database, so cell type and time point are left out; the donor was told from shared clones. The sequencing input was PBMCs or a T cell subset sorted from them (not recorded which). The DNA sequence follows: TGTGCCACCACGGACAGGGTTACCGAAAAACTGTTTTTT. It codes for CATTDRVTEKLFF.